This T cell receptor beta chain was retrieved from a study of T cells expressing NK-cell markers. Across the study: It was sorted CD3+CD56+NKG2C+, CD3+CD56+NKG2C- and CD3+CD56-NKG2C+ T cells that supplied the TCR beta repertoires.

Study results and caveats: For over five donors, the dominant NKG2C+ clonotypes made up about 1.0-7.5% of their CD8+ T cells.

TCRdb reanalyzed the 5' RACE reads, giving one entry per CDR3 protein sequence and no DNA. The sample data list around 260,000 distinct CDR3 sequences. Points on this clonotype: Its antigen is undetermined.

This sequence was found in a woman between 18 and 69 years old in good health. The sequencing sample was made of blood T cells: a sorted CD56 or NKG2C T cell subset, CD4+ or CD8+ T cells, or bulk PBMC T cells (not recorded which).

The CDR3 sequence is CSAYLLATYEQYF. This chain uses TRBV20-1 with TRBJ2-7; checking the TCRdb D call of TRBD2 is not possible without DNA. Germline V gene data show CDR1 as DFQATT and CDR2 as SNEGSKA (reference sequence). The CDR3 sequence is 13 residues long.